The 14 T cell receptor beta chains given below trace back to one sample, sequenced in a study of blood T cell repertoires in COVID-19 (dated by TCRdb to about 2020). Libraries were prepared through the immunoSEQ multiplex PCR assay. TCRdb re-hosts the immuneACCESS table, in-frame sequences only. Its copies lack some clones; in the studies checked, an unresolved V gene accounts for under half of them, and the cause for the rest is not known. The sample table records 130,000 to 150,000 clones; roughly 79% of these occur just once. Together, the top ten hold 7% to 10% of the sample. Sequenced input: peripheral blood. These receptors all stem from a human donor with acute or convalescent COVID-19. The donor label of this sample is uncertain.

This chain links TRBV6-5 with TRBJ2-2, with 11 bases identical to TRBD1. The germline V gene has CDR1 MNHEY and CDR2 SVGAGI. The junction had 8 bases not matched to a gene; V was cut back by 8 bases and J by 6 bases. The CDR3 has 15 residues. CDR3 DNA: TGTGCCAGCCAACCCTCGGGACAGGGGGCCGGGGAGCTGTTTTTT. Translation: CASQPSGQGAGELFF.

The gene calls are TRBV15 and TRBJ1-2; D is unclear. Deletions cut 4 bases from V and 6 bases from J, with 15 bases between. Germline V CDR1 and CDR2: LNHNV, YYDKDF (reference sequence). The CDR3 is 14 amino acids. The CDR3 DNA reads TGTGCCACCAGCACCCCCTCGGGGAACGATGGCTACACCTTC. This gives the protein CATSTPSGNDGYTF.

This rearrangement joins TRBV27 to TRBJ1-5, with 7 bases aligning to TRBD1. V shed 6 bases and J 6 bases; nucleotides not matched to a gene: 8. CDR1 and CDR2 (germline): MNHEY, SMNVEV (reference sequence). CDR3 length: 14 residues. This chain's CDR3 is CASRLQGVGQPQHF. For the CDR3, the DNA is TGTGCCAGCAGGTTGCAGGGGGTGGGTCAGCCCCAGCATTTT.

This clone turned up a few times. The chain is built from TRBV7-2 and TRBJ2-6, with TRBD1 identical over 7 bases. This CDR3 has 15 residues. CDR1 and CDR2 from the germline V gene are SGHTA and FQGNSA. Trimming removed 4 bases from V and 4 bases from J; junction bases left unmatched: 4. The CDR3 here is CASSSGQIGANVLTF. The DNA for the CDR3 is TGTGCCAGCAGCTCGGGACAGATCGGGGCCAACGTCCTGACTTTC.

This rearrangement joins TRBV6-7 to TRBJ1-5; D perhaps matches TRBD1 (6 bases). TRBV6-7 is classed as an ORF, of uncertain function. The CDR3 extends over 15 amino acids. V was cut by 1 base and J by 5 bases, with 12 bases left in between. The CDR3, as DNA: TGTGCCAGCAGTTACTACGGACAGTACGATCAGCCCCAGCATTTT. This codes for CASSYYGQYDQPQHF.

The V call is TRBV6-5, the J call TRBJ1-2; 7 nucleotides agree with TRBD1. Germline lookup yields CDR1 MNHEY and CDR2 SVGAGI. The V and J ends lost 10 bases and 7 bases, in that order; junction bases with no gene match: 9. The CDR3 consists of 12 residues. The CDR3 is CATRQGMRGYTF. The CDR3 DNA reads TGTGCCACCCGACAGGGAATGCGTGGCTACACCTTC.

The chain couples TRBV27 to TRBJ1-2, with 12 bases that match TRBD1. This CDR3 contains 15 residues. The V segment lost 6 bases and the J segment 8 bases; nucleotides outside the gene matches: 10. Per the germline V gene, CDR1 is MNHEY and CDR2 is SMNVEV (reference sequence). The CDR3 coding sequence is TGTGCCAGCAGCCCCGGGACAGGGGGCTCGGGAGGCTACACCTTC. Translating it yields CASSPGTGGSGGYTF.

This clone was seen more than once but under ten times. The V call is TRBV6-5, the J call TRBJ1-4; TRBD1 might be the D (6 bases). V lost 6 bases to trimming and J lost 8 bases, with 19 bases between them. Germline V gives CDR1 MNHEY, CDR2 SVGAGI. The CDR3 is made up of 15 amino acids. CDR3 nucleotide sequence: TGTGCCAGCAGCGAGGGGGGGAGGGCTAGAGAAAAACTGTTTTTT. This encodes CASSEGGRAREKLFF.

This chain connects TRBV28 to TRBJ1-5; perhaps TRBD1 as D (5 bases). CDR1 is MDHEN, CDR2 SYDVKM, per germline. This CDR3 has 16 amino acids. Trimming shortened V by 5 bases and J by 1 base, and 15 bases separated the two germline ends. The DNA for the CDR3 is TGTGCCAGCAGTCCCGTCGGGGGAGGAAGCAATCAGCCCCAGCATTTT. Translation gives CASSPVGGGSNQPQHF.

There are a few counts of this clone. V usage is TRBV28 and J usage is TRBJ2-7, with D perhaps TRBD2 (6 bases). CDR1 MDHEN and CDR2 SYDVKM come from the germline V gene. The V end lost 7 bases, the J end lost 4 bases, and 11 bases lay between the germline ends. This CDR3 has 12 residues. CDR3 amino acids: CASNTGEYEQYF. In DNA, the CDR3 is TGTGCCAGCAATACGGGAGAATACGAGCAGTACTTC.

This chain joins TRBV3-1 (or the pseudogene TRBV3-2) and TRBJ1-2; D remains ambiguous. The CDR3 runs to 15 residues. V dropped 0 bases and J dropped 2 bases, with 10 bases sitting between them. CDR1 is LGHDT and CDR2 is YNNKEL in the germline V gene (reference sequence). The CDR3 DNA reads TGTGCCAGCAGCCAAGATCCCGACGGGAACTATGGCTACACCTTC. Translation: CASSQDPDGNYGYTF.

The chain is built from TRBV24-1 and TRBJ1-2; D not resolved. Germline V lookup: CDR1 KGHDR, CDR2 SFDVKD. V was clipped by 4 bases and J by 0 bases, with 8 bases between them. There are 14 residues in the CDR3. The CDR3 protein is CATSETATNYGYTF. The CDR3 nucleotides are TGTGCCACCAGTGAAACAGCTACTAACTATGGCTACACCTTC.

V usage is TRBV10-3 and J usage is TRBJ1-1, with TRBD1 as a possible D gene (6 bases). The CDR3 runs to 13 residues. Trimming removed 7 bases from V and 1 base from J, with 10 bases in between. From germline, CDR1 is ENHRY and CDR2 SYGVKD. The CDR3 protein is CAINGQRNTEAFF. Here the CDR3 DNA reads TGTGCCATCAATGGACAGCGGAACACTGAAGCTTTCTTT.

The sample holds one count of this clone. This sequence joins TRBV7-2 and TRBJ1-1, with D perhaps TRBD1 (5 bases). CDR3 size: 11 residues. Trimming shortened V by 3 bases and J by 10 bases, and 9 bases separated the two germline ends. The V gene's germline CDR1 is SGHTA and CDR2 FQGNSA. Here the CDR3 DNA reads TGTGCCAGCAGCTTGAGGCAGGGAGCTTTCTTT. It codes for CASSLRQGAFF.